This T cell receptor beta chain was recorded in a study of blood T cell repertoires in COVID-19. The protocol was immunoSEQ multiplex PCR, while the TCRdb copy is restricted to in-frame clones and leaves out a portion. The sample consists of under 450,000 clones, approximately 90% of them appearing once. Individuals drawn from about two dozen US areas were about 18 to 90 years old. The sequenced sample was PBMCs or T cells enriched from blood (not recorded which). This clonotype was obtained from a woman in her 40s who had been exposed to COVID-19.

CDR3 sequence reads: CASRIGTSGSPHEQYF. CDR3 sequence (DNA): TGTGCCAGCAGAATAGGGACTAGCGGGAGTCCCCACGAGCAGTACTTC. The chain couples TRBV2 to TRBJ2-7; 14 nucleotides line up with TRBD2. Germline V gene data show CDR1 as SNHLY and CDR2 as FYNNEI. J was trimmed by 5 bases and V by 6 bases; bases with no gene match: 9. This CDR3 comprises 16 residues.